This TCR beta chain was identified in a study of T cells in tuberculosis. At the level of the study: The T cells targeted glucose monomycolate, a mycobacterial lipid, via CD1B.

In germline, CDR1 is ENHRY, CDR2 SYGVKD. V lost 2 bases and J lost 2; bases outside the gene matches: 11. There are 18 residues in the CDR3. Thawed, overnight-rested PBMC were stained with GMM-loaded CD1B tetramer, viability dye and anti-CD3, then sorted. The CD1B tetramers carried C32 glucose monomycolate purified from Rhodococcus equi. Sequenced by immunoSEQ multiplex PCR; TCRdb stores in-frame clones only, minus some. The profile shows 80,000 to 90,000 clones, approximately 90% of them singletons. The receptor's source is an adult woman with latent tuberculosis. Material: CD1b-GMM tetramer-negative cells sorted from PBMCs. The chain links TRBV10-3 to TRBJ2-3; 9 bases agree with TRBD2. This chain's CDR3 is CAISEVGASGGNTDTQYF. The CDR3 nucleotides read TGTGCCATCAGTGAGGTCGGGGCCAGCGGGGGGAACACAGATACGCAGTATTTT.